The rows below give T cell receptor beta chains drawn from one sample of a study of cytomegalovirus exposure and HLA in healthy donors. The assay was immunoSEQ multiplex PCR, and TCRdb's table has in-frame clones only and misses some. The sample lists 170,000 or so clones; 80% were seen once. The sample taken for sequencing was PBMCs. Source of these receptors: a man between 25 and 39 years old in good health and CMV-seropositive. The CDR3 runs from the conserved cysteine through the conserved F or W. D genes are given only for firm matches. Size is omitted from some rows. Given values are once, few, many or a class for expanded clones.

TRBD1 TRBJ1-4 . 18 TRBV30 TGTGCCTGGAGTGTACGTCGGGACAGGGTGAATACTAATGAAAAACTGTTTTTT CAWSVRRDRVNTNEKLFF
. TRBJ2-3 . 12 TRBV6-1 TGTGCCAGCGGGTGGGGGGCAGATACGCAGTATTTT CASGWGADTQYF
TRBD1 TRBJ2-5 . 15 TRBV4-2 TGTGCCAGCAGCCAAAAACAGGGGTACCAAGAGACCCAGTACTTC CASSQKQGYQETQYF
TRBD1 TRBJ2-2 few 15 TRBV2 TGTGCCAGCAGTTCTGGACAGGGGGTACTCGGGGAGCTGTTTTTT CASSSGQGVLGELFF
TRBD1 TRBJ2-3 . 15 TRBV7-3 TGTGCCAGCAAAACAGGGGGCCTTATCACAGATACGCAGTATTTT CASKTGGLITDTQYF
TRBD2 TRBJ2-5 . 19 TRBV4-1 TGCGCCAGCAGCCAAGCGGAGGCTAGCGGGGGGGAAATCCAAGAGACCCAGTACTTC CASSQAEASGGEIQETQYF
TRBD1 TRBJ1-5 . 14 TRBV2 TGTGCCAGCGGCCGGGACAGGGGCAATCAGCCCCAGCATTTT CASGRDRGNQPQHF
TRBD2 TRBJ2-1 . 16 TRBV9 TGTGCCAGCAGCGTAGTCGGATCTAGCGGGCTTAATGAGCAGTTCTTC CASSVVGSSGLNEQFF
. TRBJ2-2 . 15 TRBV27 TGTGCCAGCAGAACCCTGACAGTGAACTTCGGGGAGCTGTTTTTT CASRTLTVNFGELFF
. TRBJ1-4 . 13 TRBV29-1 TGCAGCGTTCGACGGGGGATGGATGAAAAACTGTTTTTT CSVRRGMDEKLFF
TRBD2 TRBJ2-7 . 14 TRBV10-3 TGTGCCATCAGTGGGACTGGGGGGGCCTACGAGCAGTACTTC CAISGTGGAYEQYF
. TRBJ1-4 . 14 TRBV28 TGTGCCAGCAGTCGGACAGATGTGAATGAAAAACTGTTTTTT CASSRTDVNEKLFF
TRBD2 TRBJ2-5 . 17 TRBV19 TGTGCCAGTAGACTAGCGGGAGAGGAAGGGTACCAAGAGACCCAGTACTTC CASRLAGEEGYQETQYF
. TRBJ2-3 . 14 TRBV7-9 TGTGCCAGCAGCTTAGGGCTAGGAACAGATACGCAGTATTTT CASSLGLGTDTQYF
. TRBJ1-1 . 14 TRBV28 TGTGCCAACTCGCGAGTGGGGGCATACACTGAAGCTTTCTTT CANSRVGAYTEAFF
. TRBJ2-7 once 16 TRBV21-1 TGTGCCAGCAGCAAAGTTTGGATAGCGGGAGTCTACGAGCAGTACTTC CASSKVWIAGVYEQYF
. TRBJ2-7 . 17 TRBV7-8 TGTGCCAGCAGCCCCGTCGGGGGCGGGAGAGGTCGAACCGAGCAGTACTTC CASSPVGGGRGRTEQYF
. TRBJ1-1 . 14 TRBV5-1 TGCGCCAGCAGCCCGACACAGGGGAACACTGAAGCTTTCTTT CASSPTQGNTEAFF
TRBD1 TRBJ1-5 . 20 TRBV19 TGTGCCAGTAGTAGCCCCTCCGGGACAGGGACGGTGCTTAGCAATCAGCCCCAGCATTTT CASSSPSGTGTVLSNQPQHF
. TRBJ1-6 . 16 TRBV15 TGTGCCACCAGCGCCCGAGGCCCAGGGGTGAGCTCACCCCTCCACTTT CATSARGPGVSSPLHF
. TRBJ2-7 . 15 TRBV5-1 TGCGCCAGCAGCTTGCAGACAGGCAGCTCCTACGAGCAGTACTTC CASSLQTGSSYEQYF
TRBD1 TRBJ1-1 . 14 TRBV5-1 TGCGCCAGCAGCCCTCGGACAGGTTCCTCGGAAGCTTTCTTT CASSPRTGSSEAFF
TRBD2 TRBJ2-3 . 15 TRBV28 TGTGCCAGCAGTTTACTCGGGGGGGGCACAGATACGCAGTATTTT CASSLLGGGTDTQYF
TRBD2 TRBJ2-5 . 16 TRBV30 TGTGCCTGGAGTGTAGGGTCTAGCGGGAGAGGAGAGACCCAGTACTTC CAWSVGSSGRGETQYF
TRBD1 TRBJ1-2 . 16 TRBV5-4 TGTGCCAGCAGCCCTGAACAGGGGAGGCCTAACTATGGCTACACCTTC CASSPEQGRPNYGYTF
. TRBJ2-7 . 13 TRBV30 TGTGCCTTCGCAGGGACACACGCGGACGAGCAGTACTTC CAFAGTHADEQYF
TRBD2 TRBJ2-3 . 18 TRBV27 TGTGCCAGCAGTCCAATGGGGACTAGCGGAAAGATCACAGATACGCAGTATTTT CASSPMGTSGKITDTQYF
. TRBJ2-7 . 18 TRBV27 TGTGCCAGCAGTTTACGAGGCTATTCGGGAGCGCCCACCTACGAGCAGTACTTC CASSLRGYSGAPTYEQYF
TRBD1 TRBJ1-1 . 15 TRBV4-2 TGTGCCAGCAGCCAAGACGAGGGGGCGGACACTGAAGCTTTCTTT CASSQDEGADTEAFF
. TRBJ2-1 . 15 TRBV7-3 TGTGCCAGCAGCTTAGGTCCCGGGAGCCGAAATGAGCAGTTCTTC CASSLGPGSRNEQFF
. TRBJ2-5 . 13 TRBV15 TGTGCCACCAGCAGAGATGGCACAGAGACCCAGTACTTC CATSRDGTETQYF
TRBD2 TRBJ2-7 . 15 TRBV11-2 TGTGCCAGCAGCCTAATAGCGGGAGTCGGAGGGGGGCAGTACTTC CASSLIAGVGGGQYF
. TRBJ1-5 . 13 TRBV7-9 TGTTCCAGCAGCTTATCCGGGGTTCAGCCCCAGCATTTT CSSSLSGVQPQHF
. TRBJ1-5 . 14 TRBV27 TGTGCCAGCAGTTTAAGTCAGTACAATCAGCCCCAGCATTTT CASSLSQYNQPQHF
. TRBJ2-2 . 15 TRBV5-1 TGCGCCAGCAGCTTTGGACTTAAGAACACCGGGGAGCTGTTTTTT CASSFGLKNTGELFF
TRBD2 TRBJ2-1 once 16 TRBV6-4 TGTGCCAGCCCAAGAGGGACTAGCGGGAGTGGCAATGAGCAGTTCTTC CASPRGTSGSGNEQFF
. TRBJ1-1 once 17 TRBV7-9 TGTGCCAGCAGCTTAGTCTCCTTCGGGGGAAGGAGCACTGAAGCTTTCTTT CASSLVSFGGRSTEAFF
. TRBJ2-1 . 15 TRBV30 TGTGCCTGGAGTCGCCAGGGTCTGCGCTACAATGAGCAGTTCTTC CAWSRQGLRYNEQFF
TRBD2 TRBJ2-3 . 16 TRBV7-9 TGTGCCAGCAGCTTGGGGCCGCGCGGGAGGGCCGTTACGCAGTATTTT CASSLGPRGRAVTQYF
. TRBJ1-2 . 15 TRBV2 TGTGCCAGCAGTGAAGCGTTCAGGGTTCGCTATGGCTACACCTTC CASSEAFRVRYGYTF
TRBD1 TRBJ1-1 few 12 TRBV5-1 TGCGCCAGCAGCGGGACAGGGACTGAAGCTTTCTTT CASSGTGTEAFF
. TRBJ1-2 once 13 TRBV7-8 TGTGCCAGCAGCTTACAGAAGTCCTATGGCTACACCTTC CASSLQKSYGYTF
. TRBJ1-3 . 16 TRBV5-1 TGCGCCAGCAGCGGCGGGGACGGCATCTCTGGAAACACCATATATTTT CASSGGDGISGNTIYF
TRBD1 TRBJ2-2 few 16 TRBV28 TGTGCCAGCAGTTTAGGGGGACAGGGGTACACCGGGGAGCTGTTTTTT CASSLGGQGYTGELFF
TRBD1 TRBJ1-6 . 16 TRBV9 TGTGCCAGCAGCGCCGGCCAGGGGGCTTTGAATTCACCCCTCCACTTT CASSAGQGALNSPLHF
TRBD1 TRBJ2-1 . 13 TRBV28 TGTGCCAGCCTACCCACAGGGGACCTCCTTCCGTTCTTC CASLPTGDLLPFF
TRBD2 TRBJ2-3 few 13 TRBV6-1 TGTGCCAGCTCAGCGGGGGACACAGATACGCAGTATTTT CASSAGDTDTQYF
. TRBJ1-3 . 15 TRBV5-4 TGTGCCAGCAGCTTGGATCGCAGCTCTGGAAACACCATATATTTT CASSLDRSSGNTIYF
TRBD1 TRBJ2-7 few 14 TRBV10-2 TGCGCCAGCAGTCTGACAGGGGGCCTGTACGAGCAGTACTTC CASSLTGGLYEQYF
TRBD2 TRBJ2-2 . 15 TRBV7-2 TGTGCCAGCAGCCTCGGGGGGGAGAACACCGGGGAGCTGTTTTTT CASSLGGENTGELFF